This T cell receptor beta chain was identified in a study of Graves' ophthalmopathy and Graves' hyperthyroidism (dated by TCRdb to the late 2010s). Study-wide context: Peripheral blood samples were taken at the time of initial diagnosis, before any treatment was given. An independent validation cohort comprised around 19 hyperthyroidism patients and roughly 15 patients who later progressed from hyperthyroidism to ophthalmopathy. TCR beta repertoire signatures were used to distinguish Graves' ophthalmopathy from Graves' hyperthyroidism and to predict progression to ophthalmopathy. In total, 135 blood samples were TCR-sequenced: approximately 42 ophthalmopathy, under 85 hyperthyroidism and roughly 17 hyperthyroidism-to-ophthalmopathy patients. To explore V-J signatures distinguishing ophthalmopathy from hyperthyroidism, a discovery set of 100 patients (about 43 ophthalmopathy, roughly 60 stable hyperthyroidism) was enrolled. In five to seven hyperthyroidism patients, T-cell repertoires of thyroid tissue and blood were compared. For training and testing, the 100 or so patients in the discovery cohort were randomly divided in a 7:3 ratio. After sampling, hyperthyroidism patients received methimazole starting at 30 mg daily, and ophthalmopathy patients received high-dose intravenous methylprednisolone.

TCR beta CDR3 regions were amplified from RNA transcripts for repertoire sequencing. The first round was an RT-PCR using HTBI primers with the Qiagen OneStep RT-PCR kit, and this first round was followed by a second-round multiplex PCR, then size selection and purification. Sequencing of the libraries was carried out on an Illumina HiSeq2000 in paired-end mode with 100 bp reads. Processing in the source paper ran as follows. SOAPnuke was used to process the reads, removing any read that contained adapters or uncalled bases, had a mean Phred below 15, or lacked an exact match to the constant primer or identifier. High-quality paired reads were merged with COPE v1.2.5. Each unique nucleotide sequence was defined as a clonotype, and clonotypes were aligned to IMGT TRB V, D and J references with MiTCR v1.1. The analysis was limited to V-J combinations with a frequency above 0.0001, which together covered over 98% of repertoires. For each V-J combination, a TCR clonal expansion and chaos score was defined as the ratio of F50 clonal expansion to chaos observed in the TCRdist matrix. Features were reduced by Welch's t-statistics and random forest to 10 to 15 V-J combinations, which fed a naive Bayes classifier. The Morisita-Horn index was used to measure how similar the thyroid and blood repertoires were. TCRdb trimmed the raw reads at Q25, called clones with MiXCR and kept productive beta chains. A single entry per CDR3 protein holds the most common genes and DNA from its merged rows. The V and J calls and clone size come from TCRdb's table, not from the authors' own analysis. For this sample the table gives a few hundred thousand distinct CDR3 sequences, of which about 16% were detected only once. The ten largest clones represent more than 1.5% of the sample.

A note on this clonotype: The target of this receptor is not known. No base quality values were provided; no much bigger clone lies one nucleotide off.

What the work shows at the level of the full study, not this receptor alone: Most expanded thyroid clonotypes with frequency above 0.001 were also detected in blood, suggesting blood repertoires may reflect the thyroid immune response. Sample size was not predetermined statistically, and investigators were not blinded to group allocation. In cross-validation, the 13-signature model distinguished ophthalmopathy from stable hyperthyroidism with 87.88% sensitivity and 81.08% specificity, while in the test set the corresponding values were around 79% and 71%. In validation, the model predicted ophthalmopathy progression with about 70% sensitivity and less than 80% specificity; around twelve predicted patients were CT-confirmed with GO in a median of roughly 6.8 months.

Ophthalmopathy patients were characterized by moderately to severely active disease, a Clinical Activity Score of at least 3, a NOSPECS grade of at least 4, and a disease duration under 3 months. Anyone with other autoimmune diseases, uncontrolled infections, pregnancy or lactation was excluded from the study. Diagnosis relied on clinical symptoms, serum thyroxine, TRAb, thyroid ultrasound and orbital computed tomography. Ficoll-Paque density gradient centrifugation was used to isolate PBMCs from approximately 10 ml of fresh peripheral blood. Trizol reagent was used to extract the total RNA, and its quality was then checked on an Agilent 2100 Bioanalyzer. The receptor comes from a woman aged 18-29 years with Graves' ophthalmopathy. Donor details come from another sample of the same person, matched by shared clones. Sequencing was performed on peripheral blood.

The CDR3 in this case is CASSRTSGSETQYF. The DNA reads TGTGCCAGCAGTCGGACTAGCGGGAGTGAGACCCAGTACTTC. The chain joins TRBV2 to TRBJ2-5; the central 13 bases match TRBD2. V is cut back by 5 bases and J by 5 bases, with 2 bases in the junction unmatched. From the cysteine up to the phenylalanine, the CDR3 has a length of 14 residues. The retained sequence is limited to the CDR3, 42 bases, with the frame set at the first base. The germline V gene specifies SNHLY as CDR1 and FYNNEI as CDR2.